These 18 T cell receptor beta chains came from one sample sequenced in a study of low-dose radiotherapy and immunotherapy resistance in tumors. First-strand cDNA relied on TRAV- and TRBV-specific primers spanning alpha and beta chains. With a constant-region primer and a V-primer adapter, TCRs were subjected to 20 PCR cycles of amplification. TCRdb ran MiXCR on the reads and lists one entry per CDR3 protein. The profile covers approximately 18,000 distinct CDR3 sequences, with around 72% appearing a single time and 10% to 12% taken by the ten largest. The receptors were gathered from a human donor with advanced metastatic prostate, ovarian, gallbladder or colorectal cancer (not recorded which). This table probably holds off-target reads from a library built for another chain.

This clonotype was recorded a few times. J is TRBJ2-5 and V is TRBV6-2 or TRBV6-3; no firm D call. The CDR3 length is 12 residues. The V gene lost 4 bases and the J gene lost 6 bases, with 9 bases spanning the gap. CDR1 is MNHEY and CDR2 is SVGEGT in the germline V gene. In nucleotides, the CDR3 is TGTGCCAGCAGTTTACTAAGCCAGACCCAGTACTTC. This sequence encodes CASSLLSQTQYF.

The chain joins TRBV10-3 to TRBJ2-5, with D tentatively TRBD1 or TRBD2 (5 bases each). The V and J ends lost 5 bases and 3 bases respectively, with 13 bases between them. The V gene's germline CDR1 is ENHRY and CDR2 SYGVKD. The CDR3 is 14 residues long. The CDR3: CAISQPRDEETQYF. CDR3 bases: TGTGCCATCAGTCAACCCAGGGACGAAGAGACCCAGTACTTC.

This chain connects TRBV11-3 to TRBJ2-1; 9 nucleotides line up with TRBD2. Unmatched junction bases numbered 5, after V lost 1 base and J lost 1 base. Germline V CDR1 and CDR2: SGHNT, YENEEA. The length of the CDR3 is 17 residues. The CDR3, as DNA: TGTGCCAGCAGCTTAGTCCTGGCGGGAGGGTCCTACAATGAGCAGTTCTTC. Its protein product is CASSLVLAGGSYNEQFF.

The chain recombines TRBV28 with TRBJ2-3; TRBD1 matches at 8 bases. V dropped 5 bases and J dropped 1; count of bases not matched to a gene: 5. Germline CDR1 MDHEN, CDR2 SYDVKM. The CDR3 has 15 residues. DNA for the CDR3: TGTGCCAGCAGTCACCCGGGACAGGGCACAGATACGCAGTATTTT. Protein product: CASSHPGQGTDTQYF.

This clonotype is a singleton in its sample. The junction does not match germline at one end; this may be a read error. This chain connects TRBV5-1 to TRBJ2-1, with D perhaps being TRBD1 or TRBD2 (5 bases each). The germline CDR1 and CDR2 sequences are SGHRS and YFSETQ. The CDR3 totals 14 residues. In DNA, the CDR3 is TGTGCCAGCAGCCCCGGGACCCTCGTAGGTGAGCAGTTCTTC. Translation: CASSPGTLVGEQFF.

The CDR3: CASSRTGGYYGYTF. The CDR3 nucleotides are TGTGCCAGCAGTAGGACAGGGGGCTACTATGGCTACACCTTC. The chain links TRBV28 to TRBJ1-2; TRBD1 agrees at 11 bases. Trimming took 5 bases from V and 3 from J; bases not matched to a gene: 2. This CDR3 contains 14 residues. CDR1 and CDR2 (germline): MDHEN, SYDVKM.

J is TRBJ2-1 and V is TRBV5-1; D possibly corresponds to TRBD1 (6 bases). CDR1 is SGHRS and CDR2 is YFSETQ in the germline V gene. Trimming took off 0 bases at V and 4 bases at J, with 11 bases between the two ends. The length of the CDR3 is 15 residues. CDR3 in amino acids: CASSLEGVGYNEQFF. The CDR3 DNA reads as TGCGCCAGCAGCTTGGAGGGGGTTGGTTACAATGAGCAGTTCTTC.

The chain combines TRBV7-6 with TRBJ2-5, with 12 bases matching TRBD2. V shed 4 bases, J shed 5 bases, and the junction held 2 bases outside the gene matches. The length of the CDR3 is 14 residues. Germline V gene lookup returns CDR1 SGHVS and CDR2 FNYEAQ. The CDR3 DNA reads TGTGCCAGCAGCTCTAGCGGGAGGGGGGAGACCCAGTACTTC. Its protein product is CASSSSGRGETQYF.

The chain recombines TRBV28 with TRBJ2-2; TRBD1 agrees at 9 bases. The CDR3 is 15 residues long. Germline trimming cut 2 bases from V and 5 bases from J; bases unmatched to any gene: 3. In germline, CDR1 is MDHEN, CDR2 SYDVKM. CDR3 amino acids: CASSLVDRGTGELFF. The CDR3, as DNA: TGTGCCAGCAGTTTAGTGGACAGGGGTACCGGGGAGCTGTTTTTT.

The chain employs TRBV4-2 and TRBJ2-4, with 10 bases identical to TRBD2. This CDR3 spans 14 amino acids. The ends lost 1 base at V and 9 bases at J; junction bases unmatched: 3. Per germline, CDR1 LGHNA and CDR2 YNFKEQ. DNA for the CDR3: TGTGCCAGCAGCCAAGGGACTAGCGGTACCATTCAGTACTTC. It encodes CASSQGTSGTIQYF.

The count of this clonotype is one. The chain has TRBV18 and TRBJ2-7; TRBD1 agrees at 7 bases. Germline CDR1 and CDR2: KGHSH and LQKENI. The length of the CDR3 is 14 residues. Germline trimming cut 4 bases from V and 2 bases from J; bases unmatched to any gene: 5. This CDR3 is CASSLYGTAYEQYF. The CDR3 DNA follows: TGTGCCAGCTCACTGTACGGGACAGCCTACGAGCAGTACTTC.

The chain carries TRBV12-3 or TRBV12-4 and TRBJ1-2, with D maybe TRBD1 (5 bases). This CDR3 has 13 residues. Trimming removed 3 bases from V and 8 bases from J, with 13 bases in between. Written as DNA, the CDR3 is TGTGCCAGCAGTTTTGGCCAGGGAGGAGGCTACACCTTC. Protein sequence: CASSFGQGGGYTF.

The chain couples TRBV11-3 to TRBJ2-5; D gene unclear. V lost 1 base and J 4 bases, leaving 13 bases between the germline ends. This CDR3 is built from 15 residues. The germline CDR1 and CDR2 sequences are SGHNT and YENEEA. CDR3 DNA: TGTGCCAGCAGCTTAGTGACCCCTACCCTAGAGACCCAGTACTTC. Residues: CASSLVTPTLETQYF.

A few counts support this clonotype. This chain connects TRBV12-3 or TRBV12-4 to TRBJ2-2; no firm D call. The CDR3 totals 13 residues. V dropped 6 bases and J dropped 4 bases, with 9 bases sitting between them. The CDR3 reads CASRKPLTGELFF. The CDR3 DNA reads TGTGCCAGCAGAAAGCCACTCACCGGGGAGCTGTTTTTT.

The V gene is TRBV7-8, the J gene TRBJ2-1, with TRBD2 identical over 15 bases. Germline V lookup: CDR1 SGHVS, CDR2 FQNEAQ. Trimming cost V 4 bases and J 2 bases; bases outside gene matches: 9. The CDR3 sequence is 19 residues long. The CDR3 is CASSSWTSGRAGPYNEQFF. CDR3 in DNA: TGTGCCAGCAGCTCCTGGACTAGCGGGAGGGCCGGGCCCTACAATGAGCAGTTCTTC.

The CDR3 protein is CASTSTTGQFFYNEQFF. CDR3 bases: TGTGCCAGCACCTCGACGACAGGGCAGTTTTTCTACAATGAGCAGTTCTTC. The J gene is TRBJ2-1, the V gene TRBV5-4; 7 bases line up with TRBD1. J was trimmed by 3 bases and V by 6 bases; bases with no gene match: 15. Germline lookup yields CDR1 SGHNT and CDR2 YYREEE (reference sequence). The CDR3 is 17 amino acids.

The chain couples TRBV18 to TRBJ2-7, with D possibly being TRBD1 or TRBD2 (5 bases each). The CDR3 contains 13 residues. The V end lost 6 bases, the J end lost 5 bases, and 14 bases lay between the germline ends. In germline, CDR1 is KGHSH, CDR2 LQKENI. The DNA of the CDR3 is TGTGCCAGCTCTCTCGGGACCCACCACGAGCAGTACTTC. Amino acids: CASSLGTHHEQYF.

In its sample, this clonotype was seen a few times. The CDR3 loop reads CASNEGVVYGYTF. The CDR3 nucleotides read TGTGCCAGTAACGAGGGGGTGGTCTATGGCTACACCTTC. V gene TRBV19 combines with J gene TRBJ1-2, with D tentatively TRBD1 (6 bases). Trimming stripped 7 bases from V and 4 bases from J, with 13 bases between. The CDR3 runs 13 residues. Germline CDR1 reads LNHDA; CDR2 reads SQIVND (reference sequence). Supplemented by reference TRBV19 and TRBJ1-2, the full variable domain reads DGGITQSPKYLFRKEGQNVTLSCEQNLNHDAMYWYRQDPGQGLRLIYYSQIVNDFQKGDIAEGYSVSREKKESFPLTVTSAQKNPTAFYLCASNEGVVYGYTFGSGTRLTVV.